Listed below are T cell receptor beta chains from one sample, sequenced in a study of T cell repertoires in cytomegalovirus infection. TCRdb called the reads again in MiXCR, with one record for every CDR3 protein. This table holds some 390,000 distinct CDR3 sequences, less than 20% found once. The specimen sequenced was PBMCs. These receptors all stem from a human donor in good health (CMV status not recorded). Some clones in this sample may be carry-over from other donors' samples. Each CDR3 is given with its conserved first and last residue. Fields, in order: V gene, D gene, J gene, clone size, CDR3 DNA, CDR3 protein. The D gene is left open where the match is weak. Some rows have no size entry. The others give once, few or many, or a class for an expanded clone.

>TRBV3-1|TRBD2|TRBJ2-1|few
TGTGCCAGCAGCTTACGGACTAGCGCGAATGAGCAGTTCTTC
CASSLRTSANEQFF
>TRBV11-2|.|TRBJ1-1|many
TGTGCCAGCAGCTTAGACCCTCCCATGGCAGCTTTCTTT
CASSLDPPMAAFF
>TRBV7-2|.|TRBJ2-5|.
TGTGCCAGCAGCTTAGAAGAGGGGCCCCAAGAGACCCAGTACTTC
CASSLEEGPQETQYF
>TRBV7-8|.|TRBJ2-7|many
TGTGCCAGCAGCACGCGACAGCCGTACGAGCAGTACTTC
CASSTRQPYEQYF
>TRBV7-2|.|TRBJ1-2|many
TGTGCCAGCAGCCCGCGGACTCCGTATGGCTACACCTTC
CASSPRTPYGYTF
>TRBV6-5|TRBD1|TRBJ1-2|few
TGTGCCAGCAGTCGACAGGGAAAGAGCACGATTTATGGCTACACCTTC
CASSRQGKSTIYGYTF
>TRBV6-4|TRBD1|TRBJ1-5|many
TGTGCCAGCAGTGCGGACAGGGGCCAGCCCCAGCATTTT
CASSADRGQPQHF
>TRBV2|.|TRBJ1-5|once
TGTGCCAGCAGTGCGGACGGGGCTCCTCAGCTCCAGCATTTT
CASSADGAPQLQHF
>TRBV10-3|.|TRBJ2-5|once
TGTGCCATCAGTGAGTCATTTGGGGGGCGAGAGACCCAGTACTTC
CAISESFGGRETQYF
>TRBV20-1|.|TRBJ1-3|few
TGCAGTGCTAGAGATCGGGGCAGGGTGGCAGGAAACACCATATATTTT
CSARDRGRVAGNTIYF